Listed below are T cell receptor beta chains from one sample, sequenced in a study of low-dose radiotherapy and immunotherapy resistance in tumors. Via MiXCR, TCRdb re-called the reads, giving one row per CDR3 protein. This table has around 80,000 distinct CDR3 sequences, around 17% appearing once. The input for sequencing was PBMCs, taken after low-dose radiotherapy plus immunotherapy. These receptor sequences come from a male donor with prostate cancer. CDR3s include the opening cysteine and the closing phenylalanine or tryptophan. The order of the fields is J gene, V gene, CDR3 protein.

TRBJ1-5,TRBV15,CATSSEGLSNQPQHF
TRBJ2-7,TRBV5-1,CASSLGDRGSYEQYF
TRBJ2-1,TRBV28,CASSLAGALGEQFF
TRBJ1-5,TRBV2,CASSVQGGNQPQHF
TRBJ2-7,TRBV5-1,CASSVGSGTYEQYF
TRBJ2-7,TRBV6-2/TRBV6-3,CASSNPGTELGEQYF
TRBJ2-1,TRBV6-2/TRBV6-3,CASSYEGGAYNEQFF
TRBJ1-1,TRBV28,CASSSAAGGAGTEAFF
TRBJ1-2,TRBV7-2,CASSAQGSLYGYTF
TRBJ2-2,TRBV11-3,CASSGGTRAGELFF
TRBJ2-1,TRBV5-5,CASTGPADFRNEQFF
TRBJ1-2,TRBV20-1,CSARPPGSLANYGYTF